One T cell receptor beta chain is described in this entry. No antigen is known for it. The study used a library that attached unique molecular identifiers to individual cDNA molecules. TCRdb reanalysed the RACE reads using MiXCR and keeps one entry per CDR3 protein. The table lists over 45,000 distinct CDR3 sequences, about 9.6% of them singletons. The source of the sample is a study of human T cells and chemical hapten exposure. Findings and limits, study-wide: The number of TCRs over 1 in 1000 frequency stayed unchanged after DPC.

Losses at the gene ends were 5 bases for V and 5 bases for J; bases not matched to a gene: 9. The CDR3 loop spans 15 amino acids. The germline V gene has CDR1 SGHRS and CDR2 YFSETQ. Time point described: patch test 1, 2 weeks after DPC sensitization. Treatment in this sample: therapeutic diphenylcyclopropenone sensitization with weekly scalp DPC. Researchers sampled blood before each patch test went on. This TCR derives from a woman in her 40s with alopecia areata. Some clones in this sample may be carry-over from other donors' samples. This specimen was whole blood, taken in connection with sensitization to the hapten diphenylcyclopropenone (DPC). The V call is TRBV5-1, the J call TRBJ2-2, with 7 bases matching TRBD1. DNA of the CDR3: TGCGCCAGCAGTTTCGGACAGGATTGGACCGGGGAGCTGTTTTTT. It encodes CASSFGQDWTGELFF.